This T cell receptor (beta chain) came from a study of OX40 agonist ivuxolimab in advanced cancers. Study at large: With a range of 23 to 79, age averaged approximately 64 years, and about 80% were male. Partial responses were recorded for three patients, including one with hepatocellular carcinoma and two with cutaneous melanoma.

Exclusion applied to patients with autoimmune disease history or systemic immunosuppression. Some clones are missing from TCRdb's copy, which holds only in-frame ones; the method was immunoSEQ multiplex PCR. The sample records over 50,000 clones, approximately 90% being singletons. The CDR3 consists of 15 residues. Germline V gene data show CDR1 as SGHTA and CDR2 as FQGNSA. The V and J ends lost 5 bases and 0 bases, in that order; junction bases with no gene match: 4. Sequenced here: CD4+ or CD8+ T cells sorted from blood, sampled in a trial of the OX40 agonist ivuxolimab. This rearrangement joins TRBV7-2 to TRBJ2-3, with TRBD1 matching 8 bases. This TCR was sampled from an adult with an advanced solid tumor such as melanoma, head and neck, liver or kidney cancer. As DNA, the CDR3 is TGTGCCAGCAGCCCACGACAGGGGAGCACAGATACGCAGTATTTT. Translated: CASSPRQGSTDTQYF.